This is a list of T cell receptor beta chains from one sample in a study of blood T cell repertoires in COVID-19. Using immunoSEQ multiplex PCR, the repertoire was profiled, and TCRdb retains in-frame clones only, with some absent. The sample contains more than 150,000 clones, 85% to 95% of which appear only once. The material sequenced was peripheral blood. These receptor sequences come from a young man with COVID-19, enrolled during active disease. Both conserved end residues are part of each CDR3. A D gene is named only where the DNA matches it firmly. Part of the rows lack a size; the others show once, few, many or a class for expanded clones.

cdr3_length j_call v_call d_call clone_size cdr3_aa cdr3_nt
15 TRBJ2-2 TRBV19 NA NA CASSIGQWRAGELFF TGTGCCAGTAGTATCGGGCAGTGGAGGGCCGGGGAGCTGTTTTTT
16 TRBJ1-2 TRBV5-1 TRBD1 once CASSYLGTARQYGYTF TGCGCCAGCAGTTACCTCGGGACAGCTCGTCAATATGGCTACACCTTC
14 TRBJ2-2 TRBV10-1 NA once CASSVTVGTGELFF TGCGCCAGCAGTGTGACAGTAGGCACCGGGGAGCTGTTTTTT
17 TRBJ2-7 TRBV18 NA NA CASSPLGYGRGSYEQYF TGTGCCAGCTCACCACTAGGGTACGGGCGGGGATCCTACGAGCAGTACTTC
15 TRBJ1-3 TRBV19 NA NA CASSTRTVSGNTIYF TGTGCCAGTAGTACCCGGACAGTCTCTGGAAACACCATATATTTT
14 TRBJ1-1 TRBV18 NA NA CASSPRDENTEAFF TGTGCCAGCTCACCGCGGGATGAGAACACTGAAGCTTTCTTT
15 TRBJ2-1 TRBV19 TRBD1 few CASSVRQGLGNEQFF TGTGCCAGTAGTGTCCGACAGGGTCTCGGCAATGAGCAGTTCTTC
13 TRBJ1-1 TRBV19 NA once CASSDYPIAEAFF TGTGCCAGTAGTGACTACCCCATTGCTGAAGCTTTCTTT
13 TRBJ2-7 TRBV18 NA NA CASSPLDSHEQYF TGTGCCAGCTCACCACTTGACAGCCACGAGCAGTACTTC
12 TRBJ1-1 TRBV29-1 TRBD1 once CSVRTGVSEAFF TGCAGCGTTAGAACAGGGGTCTCTGAAGCTTTCTTT
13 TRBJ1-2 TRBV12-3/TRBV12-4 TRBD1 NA CATSPTGNYGYTF TGTGCCACCTCTCCGACAGGGAACTATGGCTACACCTTC
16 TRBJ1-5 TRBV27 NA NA CASSLSWGRGNQPQHF TGTGCCAGCAGTTTATCTTGGGGCAGAGGCAATCAGCCCCAGCATTTT
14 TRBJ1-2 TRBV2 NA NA CATQSDRTPSGYTF TGTGCCACTCAATCCGACAGGACCCCGAGTGGCTACACCTTC
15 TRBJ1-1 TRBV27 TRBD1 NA CASSFRTGPNTEAFF TGTGCCAGCAGTTTCCGGACAGGCCCAAACACTGAAGCTTTCTTT
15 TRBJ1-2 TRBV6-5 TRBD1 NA CASSSNRDRVSGYTF TGTGCCAGCAGTTCGAACCGGGACAGGGTCAGCGGCTACACCTTC
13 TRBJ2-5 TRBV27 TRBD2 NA CATGGTAWETQYF TGTGCCACCGGGGGGACGGCGTGGGAGACCCAGTACTTC
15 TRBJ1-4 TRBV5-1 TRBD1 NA CASSGGQGANEKLFF TGCGCCAGCAGCGGCGGACAGGGAGCTAATGAAAAACTGTTTTTT
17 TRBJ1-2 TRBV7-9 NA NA CASSRAPPRGQIYGYTF TGTGCCAGCAGCCGCGCCCCCCCGCGAGGACAGATCTATGGCTACACCTTC
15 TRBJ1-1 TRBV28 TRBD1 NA CASSPEDRGLAEAFF TGTGCCAGCAGTCCGGAGGACAGGGGGCTCGCTGAAGCTTTCTTT
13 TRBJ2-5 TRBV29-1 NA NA CSVDRGAGETQYF TGCAGCGTTGATCGGGGGGCGGGGGAGACCCAGTACTTC
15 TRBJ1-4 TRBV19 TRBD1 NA CASSDPGQVGEKLFF TGTGCCAGTAGTGATCCTGGACAGGTCGGAGAAAAACTGTTTTTT
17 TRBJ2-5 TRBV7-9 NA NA CASSLRWQGGPQETQYF TGTGCCAGCAGCTTACGATGGCAGGGAGGACCCCAGGAGACCCAGTACTTC
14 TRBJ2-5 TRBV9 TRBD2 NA CASSVGLDQETQYF TGTGCCAGCAGCGTCGGACTAGATCAAGAGACCCAGTACTTC
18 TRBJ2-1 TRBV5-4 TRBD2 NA CASSAGLAGGPAENEQFF TGTGCCAGCAGCGCGGGACTAGCGGGGGGGCCAGCCGAAAATGAGCAGTTCTTC
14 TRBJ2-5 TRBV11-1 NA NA CASSLDRLQETQYF TGTGCCAGCAGCTTAGACCGACTCCAAGAGACCCAGTACTTC
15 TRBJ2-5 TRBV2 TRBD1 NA CASSDGPTGGETQYF TGTGCCAGCAGTGACGGGCCCACAGGGGGGGAGACCCAGTACTTC
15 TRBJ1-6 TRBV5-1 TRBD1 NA CASSRGQGKNSPLHF TGCGCCAGCAGCCGAGGACAGGGTAAAAATTCACCCCTCCACTTT
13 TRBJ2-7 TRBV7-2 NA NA CASSLFSSNEQYF TGTGCCAGCAGCTTATTTTCTAGTAACGAGCAGTACTTC
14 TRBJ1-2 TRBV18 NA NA CASSPRNRETGYTF TGTGCCAGCTCACCAAGGAACAGGGAGACTGGCTACACCTTC
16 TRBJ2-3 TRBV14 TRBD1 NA CASSRRWDSTTDTQYF TGTGCCAGCAGCCGTAGGTGGGACAGTACCACAGATACGCAGTATTTT
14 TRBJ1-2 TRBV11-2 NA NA CASSLGPQNYGYTF TGTGCCAGCAGCTTAGGTCCACAGAACTATGGCTACACCTTC
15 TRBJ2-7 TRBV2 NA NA CASSGQLDGSYEQYF TGTGCCAGCAGCGGACAGCTTGACGGTTCCTACGAGCAGTACTTC
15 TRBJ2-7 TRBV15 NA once CATSRQTRSSYEQYF TGTGCCACCAGCAGACAAACTCGGAGCTCCTACGAGCAGTACTTC
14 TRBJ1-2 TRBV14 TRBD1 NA CASSQRTGMVGYTF TGTGCCAGCAGCCAGCGGACAGGGATGGTGGGATACACCTTC
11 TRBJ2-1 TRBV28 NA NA CASSRYNEQFF TGTGCCAGCAGCCGGTACAATGAGCAGTTCTTC
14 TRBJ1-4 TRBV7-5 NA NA CVRNQRQTNEKLFF TGTGTCAGAAACCAGAGACAGACGAATGAAAAACTGTTTTTT
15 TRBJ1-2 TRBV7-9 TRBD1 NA CASSLTGQVRDGYTF TGTGCCAGCAGCTTAACTGGACAGGTCCGTGATGGCTACACCTTC
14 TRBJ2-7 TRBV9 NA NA CASSVAAATYEQYF TGTGCCAGCAGCGTAGCGGCGGCTACCTACGAGCAGTACTTC
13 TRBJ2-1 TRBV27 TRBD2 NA CASRESGVKGQFF TGTGCCAGCAGAGAGAGCGGGGTCAAAGGGCAGTTCTTC
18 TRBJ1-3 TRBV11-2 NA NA CASSLDPAGAYSGNTIYF TGTGCCAGCAGCTTAGATCCCGCAGGGGCCTACTCTGGAAACACCATATATTTT
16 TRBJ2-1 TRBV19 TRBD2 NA CASSRGGNLGGGEQFF TGTGCCAGTAGTAGGGGAGGGAACCTCGGTGGGGGTGAGCAGTTCTTC
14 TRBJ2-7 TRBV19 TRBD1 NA CASSLTGSSYEQYF TGTGCCAGTAGTCTGACAGGGTCAAGCTACGAGCAGTACTTC
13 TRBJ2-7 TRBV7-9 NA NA CASSLARGAEQYF TGTGCCAGCAGTCTGGCGCGGGGCGCCGAGCAGTACTTC